This paragraph reports one T cell receptor beta chain. This sample was taken from a study of blood T cell repertoires in COVID-19. Study background: Collection of acute and convalescent COVID-19 samples took place in the United States, Italy and Spain.

Original data processing: Amplifying reference gene primers gave estimates of nucleated cell counts. Here immunoSEQ multiplex PCR was the method, and the copy in TCRdb shows in-frame clones only, minus some. That table furnishes V, J and clone size, whereas the DNA furnished D and trimming. The repertoire consists of 270,000 or so clones, with 80% to 90% occurring once and the leading ten covering more than 8%. Source material: peripheral blood. The TCR originated in a woman in her fifties or sixties who had recovered from COVID-19.

CDR3 bases: TGTGCCAGCAGCCAAGATGGGGGACTATCGGGAACCGGGGAGCTGTTTTTT. Amino acid sequence: CASSQDGGLSGTGELFF. The J gene is TRBJ2-2, the V gene TRBV3-1 (or the pseudogene TRBV3-2), with 7 bases identical to TRBD2. This CDR3 comprises 17 residues. The trim removed 0 bases at V and 5 bases at J, leaving 9 bases unmatched. The germline CDR1 and CDR2 sequences are LGHDT and YNNKEL (reference sequence).